These T cell receptor beta chains were read from a single sample in a study of monozygotic twins with inflammatory bowel disease. TCRdb reworked the 5' RACE reads into one entry per CDR3 protein, no DNA. The sample has more than 100,000 distinct CDR3 sequences. The material sequenced was blood. The receptor source for this set is a human donor with ulcerative colitis or Crohn's disease, or a healthy co-twin of an affected twin (not recorded which). The CDR3 runs from the conserved cysteine through the conserved F or W.

TRBV9	TRBJ2-1	CASSLTSGVSYNEQFF
TRBV7-9	TRBJ1-2	CASRAENYGYTF
TRBV11-2	TRBJ2-3	CASSFVGGGESDTQYF
TRBV7-2	TRBJ2-7	CASSLAVAEQYF
TRBV20-1	TRBJ2-3	CSASDIGTDTQYF
TRBV29-1	TRBJ1-1	CSVANSGDTEAFF
TRBV7-2	TRBJ2-1	CASSLTLHNEQFF
TRBV5-6	TRBJ1-1	CASSLGGGLDTEAFF
TRBV29-1	TRBJ1-1	CSVDTAPEAFF
TRBV7-2	TRBJ1-1	CASSKQSGTPNTEAFF
TRBV5-6	TRBJ2-1	CASSFGGGANEQFF
TRBV7-2	TRBJ2-5	CASSYYRTGLAGQETQYF
TRBV5-1	TRBJ2-6	CASSLDRPSGANVLTF
TRBV11-2	TRBJ2-2	CASSLVWWRGADTGELFF
TRBV30	TRBJ2-2	CAWTKGGRNTGELFF